This is a list of T cell receptor beta chains from one sample in a study of immune characterization of retroperitoneal liposarcoma. MiXCR was run by TCRdb on the PCR reads, yielding one entry per CDR3 protein. The sample shows roughly 10,000 distinct CDR3 sequences, 22% of them seen only once. The sample consisted of blood. These receptors originate from a female donor with retroperitoneal liposarcoma. CDR3s include the opening cysteine and the closing phenylalanine or tryptophan. The D gene is left open where the match is weak. A row's size may be missing; if present it is once, few, many or a size class.

clone_size	v_call	j_call	d_call	cdr3_aa	cdr3_nt
medium-sized	TRBV6-1	TRBJ1-2	-	CASSETMNYGYTF	TGTGCCAGCTCGGAGACGATGAACTATGGCTACACCTTC
-	TRBV11-3	TRBJ2-5	-	CASSEGHSTYQETQYF	TGTGCCAGCAGCGAAGGGCACTCAACATACCAAGAGACCCAGTACTTC
-	TRBV4-1	TRBJ2-1	-	CASSHSSYNEQFF	TGCGCCAGCAGCCACTCCTCATACAATGAGCAGTTCTTC
large	TRBV6-1	TRBJ2-3	-	CASSETGRTDTQYF	TGTGCCAGCAGTGAAACGGGACGGACAGATACGCAGTATTTT
many	TRBV12-3/TRBV12-4	TRBJ2-5	TRBD2	CASSLPSGIETQYF	TGTGCCAGCAGTTTACCTAGCGGGATTGAGACCCAGTACTTC
-	TRBV12-3/TRBV12-4	TRBJ1-2	-	CASRSSLGGYGYTF	TGTGCCAGCAGGTCTTCCTTGGGCGGCTATGGCTACACCTTC
-	TRBV14	TRBJ2-3	-	CASSPTTGRDTQYF	TGTGCCAGCAGCCCAACAACAGGGAGAGATACGCAGTATTTT
few	TRBV5-1	TRBJ2-3	TRBD2	CASIESGSSTDTQYF	TGCGCCAGCATCGAGAGCGGGAGTAGCACAGATACGCAGTATTTT
many	TRBV5-1	TRBJ2-3	-	CASSSIGGGTDTQYF	TGCGCCAGCAGCAGTATCGGCGGGGGCACAGATACGCAGTATTTT
-	TRBV6-1	TRBJ2-7	-	CASKLLGQRDYEQYF	TGTGCCAGCAAACTCCTTGGACAGAGAGACTACGAGCAGTACTTC
many	TRBV6-1	TRBJ1-1	-	CASSAILTATNTEAFF	TGTGCCAGCAGTGCGATTTTGACAGCTACGAACACTGAAGCTTTCTTT
-	TRBV10-3	TRBJ1-1	-	CAISESGAAEAFF	TGTGCCATCAGTGAGTCGGGGGCCGCTGAAGCTTTCTTT
-	TRBV18	TRBJ2-1	-	CASSPPAIGGTNNEQFF	TGTGCCAGCTCACCACCTGCGATCGGGGGCACGAACAATGAGCAGTTCTTC
medium-sized	TRBV27	TRBJ2-7	TRBD2	CASSSGSLYEQYF	TGTGCCAGCAGTAGCGGGAGCCTTTACGAGCAGTACTTC
few	TRBV7-2	TRBJ2-5	-	CASSLAQRISETQYF	TGTGCCAGCAGCTTAGCGCAGCGAATTTCAGAGACCCAGTACTTC
many	TRBV12-3/TRBV12-4	TRBJ1-2	TRBD1	CASSLFLDRTNYGYTF	TGTGCCAGCAGTTTATTCCTGGACAGGACTAACTATGGCTACACCTTC
few	TRBV4-3	TRBJ1-4	TRBD1	CASSQVQRGLGEKLFF	TGCGCCAGCAGCCAAGTCCAGAGGGGGCTTGGTGAAAAACTGTTTTTT
medium-sized	TRBV6-1	TRBJ2-1	TRBD1	CASSTRTGARYNEQFF	TGTGCCAGCAGTACCCGGACAGGGGCCCGATACAATGAGCAGTTCTTC
many	TRBV12-3/TRBV12-4	TRBJ1-3	-	CASTRDSGNTIYF	TGTGCCAGCACCAGGGACTCTGGAAACACCATATATTTT
medium-sized	TRBV25-1	TRBJ2-1	TRBD2	CASSLPAGVSNEQFF	TGTGCCAGCAGTCTACCAGCGGGAGTCTCCAATGAGCAGTTCTTC
-	TRBV7-8	TRBJ1-6	-	CASSPRGSTNSPLHF	TGTGCCAGCAGCCCTCGGGGCAGTACCAATTCACCCCTCCACTTT
medium-sized	TRBV6-1	TRBJ1-5	-	CASSGADNQPQHF	TGTGCCAGCAGTGGGGCAGACAATCAGCCCCAGCATTTT
-	TRBV5-6	TRBJ2-4	TRBD1	CASSFLQGGNIQYF	TGTGCCAGCAGCTTTCTACAGGGGGGAAACATTCAGTACTTC
few	TRBV12-5	TRBJ2-6	TRBD1	CASGLGQGAGGANVLTF	TGTGCTAGTGGTCTAGGACAGGGGGCGGGTGGGGCCAACGTCCTGACTTTC
medium-sized	TRBV6-1	TRBJ2-3	-	CASSTGTDTQYF	TGTGCCAGCAGTACGGGAACGGATACGCAGTATTTT
medium-sized	TRBV6-1	TRBJ2-1	-	CASSESPPKQFF	TGTGCCAGCAGTGAAAGTCCCCCTAAGCAGTTCTTC
many	TRBV11-2	TRBJ2-5	-	CASSVKETQYF	TGTGCCAGCAGCGTAAAAGAGACCCAGTACTTC
-	TRBV6-4	TRBJ2-3	TRBD2	CASSEVAGGTDTQYF	TGTGCCAGCAGTGAGGTAGCGGGAGGCACAGATACGCAGTATTTT
few	TRBV4-1	TRBJ2-7	TRBD2	CASSQDGGGLAPNEQYF	TGCGCCAGCAGCCAAGATGGGGGAGGACTAGCGCCCAACGAGCAGTACTTC
medium-sized	TRBV10-2	TRBJ1-2	-	CASSEGGIGYTF	TGCGCCAGCAGTGAGGGCGGAATCGGCTACACCTTC
few	TRBV3-1	TRBJ2-1	TRBD1	CATGTGAWNEQFF	TGTGCCACCGGGACAGGGGCTTGGAATGAGCAGTTCTTC
few	TRBV11-3	TRBJ2-1	TRBD1	CASSLDQADQGTGGYEQFF	TGTGCCAGCAGCTTAGACCAGGCAGATCAGGGGACAGGGGGCTACGAGCAGTTCTTC
large	TRBV12-3/TRBV12-4	TRBJ2-4	TRBD2	CASSLGTSGSGEQYF	TGTGCCAGCAGTCTAGGGACTAGCGGGAGCGGTGAGCAGTACTTC
medium-sized	TRBV6-5	TRBJ2-1	TRBD2	CASSYTSQAGGLYNEQFF	TGTGCCAGCAGTTACACCTCACAGGCGGGAGGTTTATACAATGAGCAGTTCTTC
-	TRBV6-1	TRBJ2-7	-	CASSETGHSYEQYF	TGTGCCAGCAGTGAGACAGGCCACTCCTACGAGCAGTACTTC
few	TRBV10-1	TRBJ2-6	-	CGALRGSGANVLTF	TGCGGGGCTCTAAGGGGGTCTGGGGCCAACGTCCTGACTTTC
few	TRBV11-2	TRBJ2-3	-	CASSQATDTQYF	TGTGCCAGCAGCCAGGCCACAGATACGCAGTATTTT
once	TRBV20-1	TRBJ1-1	-	CSANYEGLGTEAFF	TGCAGTGCTAATTATGAGGGTCTGGGCACTGAAGCTTTCTTT
-	TRBV6-1	TRBJ1-3	-	CASRSFSGNTIYF	TGTGCCAGCAGGAGTTTCTCTGGAAACACCATATATTTT
-	TRBV6-1	TRBJ2-7	TRBD2	CASSAASGGLSSYNEQYF	TGTGCCAGCAGTGCGGCTAGCGGGGGTCTTAGCTCCTACAATGAGCAGTACTTC
many	TRBV27	TRBJ1-1	TRBD1	CASSIQGGTTEAFF	TGTGCCAGCAGTATCCAGGGGGGAACCACTGAAGCTTTCTTT
-	TRBV11-3	TRBJ2-7	-	CASSLEGLNEQYF	TGTGCCAGCAGCTTAGAGGGTTTGAATGAGCAGTACTTC
few	TRBV7-2	TRBJ2-5	-	CASRAADILETQYF	TGTGCCAGCAGGGCTGCGGATATATTGGAGACCCAGTACTTC
few	TRBV10-3	TRBJ1-2	-	CAISPSGEYGYTF	TGTGCCATCAGTCCTTCAGGAGAATATGGCTACACCTTC
many	TRBV4-1	TRBJ2-1	-	CASSQVNGHNEQFF	TGCGCCAGCAGCCAAGTAAATGGCCACAATGAGCAGTTCTTC